These 27 T cell receptor beta chains originate from one sample sequenced in a study of T cell responses to AZD1222 COVID-19 vaccine. Here immunoSEQ multiplex PCR was the method, and the copy in TCRdb shows in-frame clones only, minus some. The sample lists 95,000 or so clones, around nine tenths occurring once. The sample here was peripheral blood, taken on day 0 of AZD1222 vaccination. The receptors shown here come from an adult in good health.

This clone was counted between two and nine times. This chain uses TRBV6-5 with TRBJ1-4, with 7 bases that match TRBD1. Germline-derived CDR1 and CDR2 are MNHEY and SVGAGI. V was pared by 2 bases and J by 5 bases, with 8 bases of the junction left unmatched. The CDR3 runs 16 residues. CDR3 protein: CASSYVSGTVNEKLFF. DNA of the CDR3: TGTGCCAGCAGTTACGTCTCCGGGACAGTGAATGAAAAACTGTTTTTT.

The chain uses TRBV13 and TRBJ1-1; D call uncertain. V lost 4 bases, J lost 0 bases, and 6 bases lay in between. Germline CDR1 PRHDT, CDR2 FYEKMQ (reference sequence). This CDR3 is built from 13 residues. The CDR3 DNA sequence: TGTGCCAGCAGCTGGTTCATGAACACTGAAGCTTTCTTT. This gives the protein CASSWFMNTEAFF.

The chain couples TRBV5-5 to TRBJ1-1, with D unclear. V lost 0 bases and J lost 6, with 9 bases in between. The CDR3 has 13 residues. Germline-derived CDR1 and CDR2 are SGHKS and YYEKEE (reference sequence). The CDR3 is CASSLAPFPEAFF. In nucleotides, the CDR3 is TGTGCCAGCAGCTTGGCCCCATTCCCTGAAGCTTTCTTT. The full variable domain, in which reference TRBV5-5 and TRBJ1-1 provide the parts outside the CDR3, is DAGVTQSPTHLIKTRGQQVTLRCSPISGHKSVSWYQQVLGQGPQFIFQYYEKEERGRGNFPDRFSARQFPNYSSELNVNALLLGDSALYLCASSLAPFPEAFFGQGTRLTVV.

The chain links TRBV27 to TRBJ2-5; tentatively, D is TRBD2 (6 bases). V was trimmed by 5 bases and J by 0 bases, leaving 10 bases between them. The CDR3 sequence is 14 residues long. Germline CDR1 and CDR2: MNHEY and SMNVEV (reference sequence). The CDR3 loop is CASSQWGDQETQYF. CDR3 DNA sequence: TGTGCCAGCAGTCAATGGGGGGACCAAGAGACCCAGTACTTC.

In regard to this clone: Other nucleotide sequences in the sample specify the same CDR3. The chain couples TRBV9 to TRBJ1-2; tentative D call: TRBD1 (6 bases). Trimming stripped 3 bases from V and 5 bases from J, with 17 bases between. Germline V gene sequence: CDR1 SGDLS, CDR2 YYNGEE. CDR3 length equals 15 residues. CDR3 sequence reads: CASSAQTGLNYGYTF. The CDR3 bases are TGTGCCAGCAGCGCCCAGACAGGTTTGAATTATGGCTACACCTTC.

V usage is TRBV29-1 and J usage is TRBJ1-5; 12 bases line up with TRBD1. CDR1 is SQVTM, CDR2 ANQGSEA, per germline. Trimming cost V 3 bases and J 7 bases; bases outside gene matches: 7. CDR3 length: 15 amino acids. The CDR3 DNA reads as TGCAGCGTTGACTTCGGGACAGGGGGCACCCAGCCCCAGCATTTT. Its protein is CSVDFGTGGTQPQHF.

This clone was counted a single time. This rearrangement joins TRBV4-3 to TRBJ1-4; 9 bases agree with TRBD1. The germline CDR1 and CDR2 sequences are LGHNA and YSLEER. This CDR3 has 14 amino acids. V gave up 4 bases and J gave up 10 bases; unmatched junction bases: 7. The DNA for the CDR3 is TGCGCCAGCAGCCTGGGACAGGGTAACGTAAAACTGTTTTTT. Protein: CASSLGQGNVKLFF.

V gene TRBV20-1 combines with J gene TRBJ2-7; perhaps TRBD1 as D (5 bases). The germline gives CDR1 DFQATT, CDR2 SNEGSKA (reference sequence). This CDR3 comprises 11 residues. V was cut by 6 bases and J by 4 bases, with 10 bases left in between. Written as DNA, the CDR3 is TGCAGTGCGCCTGACAGTTACGAGCAGTACTTC. Translating it yields CSAPDSYEQYF.

The chain couples TRBV12-5 to TRBJ1-6; no definite D call. Trimming removed 6 bases at V and 9 bases at J, with 18 bases between. This CDR3 has 15 amino acids. Per the germline V gene, CDR1 is LGHNT and CDR2 is FRNRAP. DNA for the CDR3: TGTGCTAGTGGCCAGACGATAGAGACGGGTTCACCCCTCCACTTT. Its protein is CASGQTIETGSPLHF.

J is TRBJ2-3 and V is TRBV7-6; the D gene could be TRBD1 or TRBD2 (5 bases each). V was trimmed by 5 bases and J by 2 bases, leaving 26 bases between them. The CDR3 contains 19 residues. Germline V lookup: CDR1 SGHVS, CDR2 FNYEAQ. In DNA form, the CDR3 reads TGTGCCAGCAGCCGAAGAAATCGACGGGGCATCGAAAACACAGATACGCAGTATTTT. Amino acids: CASSRRNRRGIENTDTQYF.

V and J are TRBV19 and TRBJ1-1; 11 bases agree with TRBD1. The trim removed 7 bases at V and 2 bases at J, leaving 9 bases unmatched. Germline-derived CDR1 and CDR2 are LNHDA and SQIVND (reference sequence). This CDR3 spans 16 amino acids. In nucleotides, the CDR3 is TGTGCCAGTACCCCCCGAGGACAGGGGGCTAACACTGAAGCTTTCTTT. This codes for CASTPRGQGANTEAFF. Full variable domain (missing parts from reference TRBV19 and TRBJ1-1): DGGITQSPKYLFRKEGQNVTLSCEQNLNHDAMYWYRQDPGQGLRLIYYSQIVNDFQKGDIAEGYSVSREKKESFPLTVTSAQKNPTAFYLCASTPRGQGANTEAFFGQGTRLTVV.

The chain combines TRBV9 with TRBJ1-1; D remains ambiguous. In germline, CDR1 is SGDLS, CDR2 YYNGEE. Trimming cost V 0 bases and J 0 bases, with 9 bases left between them. The CDR3 loop spans 15 amino acids. The CDR3 DNA reads as TGTGCCAGCAGCGTAGTCCCGGGGATGAACACTGAAGCTTTCTTT. It encodes CASSVVPGMNTEAFF. Based on the CDR3 plus reference TRBV9 and TRBJ1-1, the full variable domain is DSGVTQTPKHLITATGQRVTLRCSPRSGDLSVYWYQQSLDQGLQFLIQYYNGEERAKGNILERFSAQQFPDLHSELNLSSLELGDSALYFCASSVVPGMNTEAFFGQGTRLTVV.

This sequence joins TRBV21-1 and TRBJ2-3; the table gives TRBD1 as D, unverified against the DNA. TRBV21-1 is a listed pseudogene. The CDR3 has 19 amino acids. The chain's CDR3 is CASSKEGATGQGTTDTQYF. Written as DNA, the CDR3 is TGTGCCAGCAGCAAAGAGGGGGCAACTGGACAGGGGACAACAGATACGCAGTATTTT.

With regard to this clone: This specimen includes other DNA sequences encoding the same CDR3. The V and J genes are TRBV28 and TRBJ1-5, with D unclear. Germline V gene sequence: CDR1 MDHEN, CDR2 SYDVKM. The CDR3 has 14 residues. Trimming shortened V by 3 bases and J by 2 bases, and 8 bases separated the two germline ends. Here the CDR3 DNA reads TGTGCCAGCAGTTTCGAGAATGGCAATCAGCCCCAGCATTTT. As protein: CASSFENGNQPQHF.

The V call is TRBV7-9, the J call TRBJ1-6; D gene uncertain. CDR1 SEHNR and CDR2 FQNEAQ come from the germline V gene (reference sequence). Trimming removed 2 bases at V and 8 bases at J, with 13 bases between. There are 15 residues in the CDR3. CDR3 amino acids: CASSLSAGGHSPLHF. CDR3 nucleotides: TGTGCCAGCAGCTTATCGGCAGGTGGGCATTCACCCCTCCACTTT.

The chain is built from TRBV6-6 and TRBJ1-1, with D perhaps TRBD1 (6 bases). The CDR3 contains 13 residues. The germline gives CDR1 MNHNY, CDR2 SVGAGI (reference sequence). V lost 4 bases, J lost 6 bases, and 12 bases lay in between. CDR3 sequence: CASSSYREAEAFF. Here the CDR3 DNA reads TGTGCCAGCAGTTCCTACAGGGAGGCTGAAGCTTTCTTT.

J is TRBJ1-1 and V is TRBV5-1, with D perhaps TRBD1 (5 bases). The germline gives CDR1 SGHRS, CDR2 YFSETQ. The CDR3 has 15 residues. V lost 0 bases to trimming and J lost 5 bases, with 14 bases between them. The CDR3 loop reads CASSLGGGRRTEAFF. The DNA of the CDR3 is TGCGCCAGCAGCTTGGGTGGGGGGAGGAGGACTGAAGCTTTCTTT. The whole variable domain, filled in from reference TRBV5-1 and TRBJ1-1, reads KAGVTQTPRYLIKTRGQQVTLSCSPISGHRSVSWYQQTPGQGLQFLFEYFSETQRNKGNFPGRFSGRQFSNSRSEMNVSTLELGDSALYLCASSLGGGRRTEAFFGQGTRLTVV.

This sequence joins TRBV11-2 and TRBJ1-1, with unresolved D. Germline CDR1 SGHAT, CDR2 FQNNGV. Between the trimmed V and J ends, which lost 4 bases and 7 bases, there was a span of 10 bases. The CDR3 is 12 amino acids. This CDR3 reads CASSSYTLEAFF. In DNA, the CDR3 is TGTGCCAGCAGCTCTTACACACTTGAAGCTTTCTTT.

This rearrangement joins TRBV18 to TRBJ1-3; 9 bases map to TRBD1. J gave up 8 bases and V 3 bases, and 5 bases lay outside the gene matches. Germline CDR1 KGHSH, CDR2 LQKENI. This CDR3 contains 14 residues. CDR3 DNA: TGTGCCAGCTCACCGGGACAGGGTTTTGACACCATATATTTT. Residues: CASSPGQGFDTIYF.

The chain combines TRBV12-3 or TRBV12-4 with TRBJ2-7; D might be TRBD1 or TRBD2, each matching 5 bases. The CDR3 totals 13 residues. V was clipped by 3 bases and J by 2 bases, with 8 bases between them. CDR3 nucleotide sequence: TGTGCCAGCAGTTTCGGGGCCCCCTACGAGCAGTACTTC. Translated, it gives CASSFGAPYEQYF.

The gene calls are TRBV7-3 and TRBJ2-2, with 7 bases lining up with TRBD1. J was trimmed by 5 bases and V by 5 bases; bases with no gene match: 11. Per the germline V gene, CDR1 is SGHTA and CDR2 is FQGTGA. This CDR3 contains 16 residues. This CDR3 reads CASSKWGQFDTGELFF. The CDR3 nucleotides read TGTGCCAGCAGCAAATGGGGACAGTTTGATACCGGGGAGCTGTTTTTT.

The DNA for the CDR3 is TGTGCCAGCAGCCTCCACAGGGCAACTAATGAAAAACTGTTTTTT. Amino acid sequence: CASSLHRATNEKLFF. J is TRBJ1-4 and V is TRBV6-5; maybe TRBD1 (6 bases). The CDR3 length is 15 residues. Trimming pared 6 bases from V and 0 bases from J, leaving 11 bases between. The germline gives CDR1 MNHEY, CDR2 SVGAGI.

The chain couples TRBV10-3 to TRBJ2-7, with 7 bases aligning to TRBD1. Germline CDR1 is ENHRY and CDR2 is SYGVKD. V shed 2 bases, J shed 3 bases, and the junction held 22 bases outside the gene matches. The CDR3 covers 20 residues. This CDR3 is CAISELVRSEGTAPLYEQYF. The DNA for the CDR3 is TGTGCCATCAGTGAGCTGGTGCGCTCCGAGGGGACAGCGCCGCTCTACGAGCAGTACTTC.

V gene TRBV12-3 or TRBV12-4 combines with J gene TRBJ1-5, with D tentatively TRBD1 (5 bases). The CDR3 is 13 amino acids. V lost 8 bases and J 5 bases, leaving 13 bases between the germline ends. CDR3 protein: CASSIGGDQPQHF. In nucleotides, the CDR3 is TGTGCCAGCTCTATCGGGGGAGATCAGCCCCAGCATTTT.

The J gene is TRBJ1-6, the V gene TRBV11-2; 8 bases match TRBD1. The CDR3 runs 15 residues. V trimming: 5 bases; J trimming: 5 bases; junction bases outside the gene matches: 5. CDR1 and CDR2 (germline): SGHAT, FQNNGV. CDR3 protein: CASSSLTGDNSPLHF. The CDR3 coding sequence is TGTGCCAGCAGCAGCTTGACAGGGGATAATTCACCCCTCCACTTT.

This chain links TRBV2 with TRBJ2-1; tentatively, D is TRBD1 (6 bases). Germline lookup yields CDR1 SNHLY and CDR2 FYNNEI. This CDR3 has 13 residues. V was trimmed by 11 bases and J by 8 bases, leaving 19 bases between them. CDR3 protein: CAGQRSGVDEQFF. The DNA of the CDR3 is TGTGCCGGACAGAGAAGTGGAGTCGATGAGCAGTTCTTC. The full variable domain, with the rest looked up from reference TRBV2 and TRBJ2-1, is EPEVTQTPSHQVTQMGQEVILRCVPISNHLYFYWYRQILGQKVEFLVSFYNNEISEKSEIFDDQFSVERPDGSNFTLKIRSTKLEDSAMYFCAGQRSGVDEQFFGPGTRLTVL.

Note on this clone: At one boundary the junction diverges from the germline segment, which might be a read error. V gene TRBV7-7 combines with J gene TRBJ2-7; TRBD2 matches 10 bases. This CDR3 contains 15 residues. CDR1 SSHAT and CDR2 FNYEAQ come from the germline V gene (reference sequence). This CDR3 reads CASSLGAGGRYEQYF. The CDR3 DNA is TGTGCTAGCAGCTTAGGAGCGGGGGGGCGCTACGAGCAGTACTTC. The full variable domain, with the rest looked up from reference TRBV7-7 and TRBJ2-7, is GAGVSQSPRYKVTKRGQDVTLRCDPISSHATLYWYQQALGQGPEFLTYFNYEAQPDKSGLPSDRFSAERPEGSISTLTIQRTEQRDSAMYRCASSLGAGGRYEQYFGPGTRLTVT.